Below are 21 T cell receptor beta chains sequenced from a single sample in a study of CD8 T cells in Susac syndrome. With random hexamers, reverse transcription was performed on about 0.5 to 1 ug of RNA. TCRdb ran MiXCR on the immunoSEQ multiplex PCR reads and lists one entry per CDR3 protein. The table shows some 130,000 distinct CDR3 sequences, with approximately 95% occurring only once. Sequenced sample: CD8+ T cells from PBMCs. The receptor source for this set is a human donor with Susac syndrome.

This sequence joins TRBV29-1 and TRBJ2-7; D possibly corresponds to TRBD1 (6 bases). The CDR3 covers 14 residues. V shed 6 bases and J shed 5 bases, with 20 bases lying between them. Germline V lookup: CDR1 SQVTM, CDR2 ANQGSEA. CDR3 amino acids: CSVPGTMGLDEQYF. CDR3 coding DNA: TGCAGCGTCCCTGGGACAATGGGTCTGGACGAGCAGTACTTC.

CDR3 sequence (DNA): TGCAGCGTCGAGACAGGGGGGTACTATGGCTACACCTTC. Translating it yields CSVETGGYYGYTF. The chain joins TRBV29-1 to TRBJ1-2; 9 nucleotides match TRBD1. The V segment lost 6 bases and the J segment 3 bases; nucleotides outside the gene matches: 5. Per the germline V gene, CDR1 is SQVTM and CDR2 is ANQGSEA. The CDR3 contains 13 residues.

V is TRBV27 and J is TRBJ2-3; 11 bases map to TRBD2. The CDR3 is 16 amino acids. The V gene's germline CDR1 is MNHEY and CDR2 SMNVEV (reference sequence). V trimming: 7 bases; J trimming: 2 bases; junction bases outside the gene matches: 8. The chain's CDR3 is CASTTIAGGSTDTQYF. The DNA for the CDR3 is TGTGCCAGCACCACGATAGCGGGAGGGTCCACAGATACGCAGTATTTT.

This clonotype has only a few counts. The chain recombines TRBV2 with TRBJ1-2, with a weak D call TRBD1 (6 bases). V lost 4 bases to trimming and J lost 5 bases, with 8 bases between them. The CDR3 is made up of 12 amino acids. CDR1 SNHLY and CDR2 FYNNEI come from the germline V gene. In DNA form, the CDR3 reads TGTGCCAGCAGTGGGACAGCTTATGGCTACACCTTC. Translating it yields CASSGTAYGYTF.

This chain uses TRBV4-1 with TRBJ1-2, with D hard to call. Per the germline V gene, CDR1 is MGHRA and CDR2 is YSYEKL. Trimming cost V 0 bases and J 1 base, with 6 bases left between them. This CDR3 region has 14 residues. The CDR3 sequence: CASSQEPGNYGYTF. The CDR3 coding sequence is TGCGCCAGCAGCCAAGAACCGGGTAACTATGGCTACACCTTC.

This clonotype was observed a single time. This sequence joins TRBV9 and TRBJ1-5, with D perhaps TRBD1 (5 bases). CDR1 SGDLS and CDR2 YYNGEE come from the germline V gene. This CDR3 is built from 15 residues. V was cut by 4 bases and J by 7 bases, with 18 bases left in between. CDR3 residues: CASSPGRGGIQPQHF. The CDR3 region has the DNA TGTGCCAGCAGCCCAGGACGGGGGGGAATACAGCCCCAGCATTTT.

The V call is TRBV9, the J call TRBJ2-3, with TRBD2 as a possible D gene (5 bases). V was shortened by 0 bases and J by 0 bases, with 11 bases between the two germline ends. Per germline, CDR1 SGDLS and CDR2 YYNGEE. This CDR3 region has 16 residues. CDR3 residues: CASSVGISASTDTQYF. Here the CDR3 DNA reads TGTGCCAGCAGCGTAGGCATTAGCGCAAGCACAGATACGCAGTATTTT.

In DNA, the CDR3 is TGTGCCAGCAGCTATGGGACAGGCCACGAGCAGTACTTC. As protein: CASSYGTGHEQYF. The rearrangement joins TRBV11-2 to TRBJ2-7, with 8 bases aligning to TRBD1. This CDR3 spans 13 amino acids. The trim removed 4 bases at V and 5 bases at J, leaving 4 bases unmatched. From germline, CDR1 is SGHAT and CDR2 FQNNGV.

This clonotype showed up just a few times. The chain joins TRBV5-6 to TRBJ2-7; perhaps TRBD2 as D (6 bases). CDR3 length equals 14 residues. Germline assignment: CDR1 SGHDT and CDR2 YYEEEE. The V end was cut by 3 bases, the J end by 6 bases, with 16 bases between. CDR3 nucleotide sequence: TGTGCCAGCAGCTCCGGGACTGGGGGTCTCGAGCAGTACTTC. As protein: CASSSGTGGLEQYF.

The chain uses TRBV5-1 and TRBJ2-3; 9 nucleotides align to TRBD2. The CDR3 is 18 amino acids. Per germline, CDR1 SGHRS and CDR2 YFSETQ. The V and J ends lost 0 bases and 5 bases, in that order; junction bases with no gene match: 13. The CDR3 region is CASSLEGTSSSALDTQYF. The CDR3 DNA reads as TGCGCCAGCAGCTTGGAGGGGACTAGCTCTTCCGCATTAGATACGCAGTATTTT.

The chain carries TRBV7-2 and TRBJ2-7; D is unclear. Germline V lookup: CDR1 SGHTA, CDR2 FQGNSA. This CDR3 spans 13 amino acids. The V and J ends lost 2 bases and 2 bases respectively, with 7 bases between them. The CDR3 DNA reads TGTGCCAGCAGCTTATGGGTAACCTACGAGCAGTACTTC. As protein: CASSLWVTYEQYF.

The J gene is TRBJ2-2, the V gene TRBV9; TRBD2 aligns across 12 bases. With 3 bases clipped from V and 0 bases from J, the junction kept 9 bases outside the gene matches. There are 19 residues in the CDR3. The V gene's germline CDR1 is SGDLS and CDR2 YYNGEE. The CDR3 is CASSAAGLAGFANTGELFF. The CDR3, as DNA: TGTGCCAGCAGCGCCGCCGGACTAGCGGGATTCGCGAACACCGGGGAGCTGTTTTTT.

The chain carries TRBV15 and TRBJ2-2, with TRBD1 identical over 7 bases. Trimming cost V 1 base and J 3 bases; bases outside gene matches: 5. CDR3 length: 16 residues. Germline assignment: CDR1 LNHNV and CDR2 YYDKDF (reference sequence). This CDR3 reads CATSRGETGDTGELFF. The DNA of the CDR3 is TGTGCCACCAGCAGAGGGGAAACAGGGGACACCGGGGAGCTGTTTTTT.

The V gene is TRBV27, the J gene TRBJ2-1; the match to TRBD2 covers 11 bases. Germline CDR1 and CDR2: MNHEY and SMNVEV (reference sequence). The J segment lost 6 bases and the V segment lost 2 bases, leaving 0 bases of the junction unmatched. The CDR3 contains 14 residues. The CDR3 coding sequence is TGTGCCAGCAGTTTAACTAGCGGGAGCAATGAGCAGTTCTTC. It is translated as CASSLTSGSNEQFF.

The CDR3 sequence is CSARGENTEAFF. The CDR3 DNA reads as TGCAGTGCTAGGGGGGAGAACACTGAAGCTTTCTTT. V is TRBV20-1 and J is TRBJ1-1; perhaps TRBD1 as D (5 bases). The germline CDR1 and CDR2 sequences are DFQATT and SNEGSKA (reference sequence). This CDR3 is built from 12 residues. V was shortened by 3 bases and J by 1 base, with 6 bases between the two germline ends.

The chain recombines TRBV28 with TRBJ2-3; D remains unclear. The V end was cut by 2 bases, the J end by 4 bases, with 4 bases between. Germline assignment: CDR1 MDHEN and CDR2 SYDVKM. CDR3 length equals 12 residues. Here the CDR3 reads CASSLRSDTQYF. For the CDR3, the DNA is TGTGCCAGCAGTTTAAGGTCAGATACGCAGTATTTT.

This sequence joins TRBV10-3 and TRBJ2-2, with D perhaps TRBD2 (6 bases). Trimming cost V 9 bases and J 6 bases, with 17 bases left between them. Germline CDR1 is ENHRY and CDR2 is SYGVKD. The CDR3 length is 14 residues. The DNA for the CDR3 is TGTGCCATTGCTAGCGTCGCGATTCCCGGGGAGCTGTTTTTT. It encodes CAIASVAIPGELFF.

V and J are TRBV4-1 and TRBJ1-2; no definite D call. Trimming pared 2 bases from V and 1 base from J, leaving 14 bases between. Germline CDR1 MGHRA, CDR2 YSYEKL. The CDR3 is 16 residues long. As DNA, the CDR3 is TGCGCCAGCAGCCAACCTCTGAGAGAGGATAACTATGGCTACACCTTC. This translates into CASSQPLREDNYGYTF.

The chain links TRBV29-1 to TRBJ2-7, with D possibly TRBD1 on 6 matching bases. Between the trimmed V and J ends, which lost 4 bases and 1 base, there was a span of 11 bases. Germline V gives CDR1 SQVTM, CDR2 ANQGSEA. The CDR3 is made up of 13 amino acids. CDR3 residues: CSVATGLSYEQYF. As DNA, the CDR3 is TGCAGCGTTGCGACAGGCTTGTCCTACGAGCAGTACTTC.

The CDR3: CASSVEGNEQFF. The CDR3 nucleotides are TGTGCCAGCAGCGTTGAGGGGAATGAGCAGTTCTTC. The genes are TRBV9 and TRBJ2-1; D could derive from TRBD1 or TRBD2 (5 bases each). V was clipped by 2 bases and J by 7 bases, with 7 bases between them. Per germline, CDR1 SGDLS and CDR2 YYNGEE. The CDR3 extends over 12 amino acids.

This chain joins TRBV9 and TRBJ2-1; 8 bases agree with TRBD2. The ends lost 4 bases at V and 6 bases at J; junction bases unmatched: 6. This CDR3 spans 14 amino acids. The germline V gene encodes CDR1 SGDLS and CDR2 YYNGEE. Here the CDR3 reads CASSPEGLVNEQFF. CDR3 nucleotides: TGTGCCAGCAGCCCCGAGGGACTAGTCAATGAGCAGTTCTTC.